These T cell receptor beta chains were read from a single sample in a study of T cells in Graves' hyperthyroidism and ophthalmopathy. MiXCR, applied by TCRdb to the multiplex PCR reads, yields one record per CDR3 protein. Among 550,000 to 600,000 distinct CDR3 sequences listed, approximately 44% were seen once. Sequencing was performed on peripheral blood or thyroid tissue (not recorded which). Receptors originate from an adult woman with Graves' disease, either hyperthyroidism or ophthalmopathy (not recorded which). Each CDR3 is given with its conserved first and last residue. D genes are given only for firm matches. Where a row states a size, it is once, few, many or the class of an expanded clone; other rows omit it.

v_gene,abundance,d_gene,j_gene,CDR3aa,CDR3nt
TRBV7-6,many,-,TRBJ2-7,CASTVGSGEQYF,TGTGCCAGCACCGTAGGGTCCGGTGAGCAGTACTTC
TRBV28,-,-,TRBJ2-5,CASSGGTVEGATQYF,TGTGCCAGCAGTGGGGGGACAGTTGAAGGAGCGACCCAGTACTTC
TRBV9,many,-,TRBJ1-5,CAGQPYSNQPQHF,TGTGCTGGACAGCCTTATAGCAATCAGCCCCAGCATTTT
TRBV15,few,-,TRBJ1-5,CATSRDFNQPQHF,TGTGCCACCAGCAGAGATTTTAATCAGCCCCAGCATTTT
TRBV6-4,once,TRBD2,TRBJ2-2,CASSELAGGNTGELFF,TGTGCCAGCAGTGAACTAGCGGGGGGAAACACCGGGGAGCTGTTTTTT
TRBV20-1,-,TRBD2,TRBJ2-5,CSASRLAGVGTGETQYF,TGCAGTGCTAGTAGGTTAGCGGGAGTCGGGACCGGGGAGACCCAGTACTTC
TRBV6-6,many,-,TRBJ1-1,CASADGLNTEAFF,TGTGCCAGCGCCGACGGTCTGAACACTGAAGCTTTCTTT
TRBV11-2,many,-,TRBJ2-7,CASSSPLGAYEQYF,TGTGCCAGCAGCTCCCCCTTAGGGGCCTACGAGCAGTACTTC
TRBV2,-,TRBD1,TRBJ2-2,CASIGTGAGELFF,TGTGCCAGCATCGGGACAGGGGCCGGGGAGCTGTTTTTT
TRBV25-1,few,-,TRBJ2-7,CAAVRDEQYF,TGTGCAGCCGTGCGTGACGAGCAGTACTTC
TRBV28,many,-,TRBJ1-5,CATAGSNQPQHF,TGTGCCACCGCAGGCAGCAATCAGCCCCAGCATTTT
TRBV4-1,many,TRBD1,TRBJ1-5,CASSQWTGDQPQHF,TGCGCCAGCAGCCAGTGGACAGGCGATCAGCCCCAGCATTTT
TRBV20-1,many,-,TRBJ2-5,CSAMEPNPQETQYF,TGCAGTGCTATGGAGCCAAACCCCCAAGAGACCCAGTACTTC
TRBV13,many,-,TRBJ1-1,CASSLTGTRGEAFF,TGTGCCAGCAGCCTCACAGGGACCCGCGGTGAAGCTTTCTTT